Below, 16 T cell receptor beta chains from the same sample are listed, as sequenced in a study of Tregs in tolerant kidney transplant recipients (dated 2019 in TCRdb). No antigens are known for them. Library generation was performed with the immunoSEQ multiplex PCR assay. In its TCRdb copy, this immuneACCESS table keeps in-frame sequences only and misses some clones. Where compared with another copy, unresolved V genes explain less than half of these, and the others have no known cause. The table held for this sample gives roughly 3,000 clones. Approximately 5.2% of the sample lies in the top ten. The sample's time point, from its label and the paper: blood sample drawn before combined kidney and bone marrow transplant. For bulk CFSE mixed lymphocyte reactions, CFSE-labeled recipient PBMCs were cocultured for approximately six days with irradiated donor PBMCs and were then stained for CD3/CD4/CD8 and FACS-sorted.

The specimen was CD8+ T cells from blood cultured with allogeneic cells, collected before the transplant. The receptor source for this set is a human patient who received a combined kidney and bone marrow transplant.

As concerns this clone: With the read ending 3 residues before the CDR3 end, the germline J gene is used to fill in that end. This chain uses TRBV7-8 with TRBJ2-5; the D gene is possibly TRBD2 (6 bases). Trimming shortened V by 2 bases and J by 5 bases, and 9 bases separated the two germline ends. The CDR3 runs to 13 residues. CDR1 and CDR2 from the germline V gene are SGHVS and FQNEAQ. CDR3 sequence reads: CASSLSAGETQYF. The covered CDR3 bases are TGTGCCAGCAGCTTATCAGCGGGCGAGACC. The full variable domain, in which reference TRBV7-8 and TRBJ2-5 provide the parts outside the CDR3, is GAGVSQSPRYKVAKRGQDVALRCDPISGHVSLFWYQQALGQGPEFLTYFQNEAQLDKSGLPSDRFFAERPEGSVSTLKIQRTQQEDSAVYLCASSLSAGETQYFGPGTRLLVL.

On this clone: The sequence runs out 3 residues before the end of the CDR3; the remainder is reconstructed from the germline J gene. This chain uses TRBV20-1 with TRBJ2-7; 7 bases map to TRBD2. After removal of 7 bases from V and 0 bases from J, the junction contained 6 bases not matched to a gene. Per germline, CDR1 DFQATT and CDR2 SNEGSKA (reference sequence). The CDR3 is made up of 13 amino acids. CDR3 sequence reads: CSGQTSNSYEQYF. The part of the CDR3 DNA that was read is TGCAGTGGCCAGACTAGCAACTCCTACGAG.

Considering frequency, this clone is medium-sized (0.01 to 0.1%). The CDR3 end is not reached by the read, which stops 3 residues before it; the germline J gene fills it in. The rearrangement joins TRBV7-6 to TRBJ2-7, with a tentative D call TRBD1 (7 bases). The CDR3 covers 16 residues. Trimming took 0 bases from V and 3 from J, leaving 15 bases between them. Germline V gene sequence: CDR1 SGHVS, CDR2 FNYEAQ. CDR3 in amino acids: CASSLAEGRGDYEQYF. The CDR3 bases that were read are TGTGCCAGCAGCTTAGCGGAGGGCAGGGGGGACTACGAG.

On this clone: The CDR3 is cut off 3 residues early in the read; its end comes from the germline J gene. This rearrangement joins TRBV27 to TRBJ2-2; tentatively, D is TRBD1 (6 bases). The CDR3 has 19 residues. Trimming took 0 bases from V and 1 from J, leaving 18 bases between them. Germline CDR1 is MNHEY and CDR2 is SMNVEV (reference sequence). The sequenced part of the CDR3 DNA is TGTGCCAGCAGTTTATCAGAACAGGGATTCTTACAGAACACCGGGGAG. Residues: CASSLSEQGFLQNTGE. The full CDR3 is CASSLSEQGFLQNTGELFF.

To note about this clone: The read terminates 3 residues ahead of where the CDR3 ends, so the germline J gene completes it. The genes are TRBV29-1 and TRBJ2-2, with D tentatively TRBD2 (5 bases). The CDR3 covers 13 residues. The germline CDR1 and CDR2 sequences are SQVTM and ANQGSEA. The V end was cut by 7 bases, the J end by 6 bases, with 15 bases between. Here the CDR3 reads CSASTTGSGELFF. The CDR3 bases that were read are TGCAGCGCATCGACGACGGGGTCCGGGGAG.

Comment on this clone: The read comes to an end 3 residues before the CDR3 does, leaving the germline J gene to fill in the end. J is TRBJ2-7 and V is TRBV5-1; a weak D match, TRBD1 (8 bases). This CDR3 region has 14 residues. V dropped 2 bases and J dropped 5 bases, with 14 bases sitting between them. Germline V CDR1 and CDR2: SGHRS, YFSETQ. Incomplete CDR3 DNA: TGCGCCAGCAGCTTAAACAGGGGGGGCCACGAG. Its translation is CASSLNRGGHE. The CDR3 in full is CASSLNRGGHEQYF.

Concerning this clone itself: The sequence runs out 3 residues before the end of the CDR3; the remainder is reconstructed from the germline J gene. This chain joins TRBV28 and TRBJ2-7; TRBD2 matches at 10 bases. The CDR3 extends over 19 amino acids. Germline values: CDR1 MDHEN, CDR2 SYDVKM. V was pared by 2 bases and J by 0 bases, with 13 bases of the junction left unmatched. The chain's CDR3 is CASSLESVSGRPYSYEQYF. CDR3 DNA, as far as it was read: TGTGCCAGCAGTTTAGAAAGTGTTAGCGGGAGGCCTTACTCCTACGAG.

In terms of frequency, this clone is medium-sized. The CDR3 extends 3 residues past the end of the read, so its final part is completed from the germline J gene. This chain uses TRBV5-1 with TRBJ2-2; a possible D gene is TRBD1 (5 bases). The V gene lost 5 bases and the J gene lost 2 bases, with 10 bases spanning the gap. There are 14 residues in the CDR3. Germline V gives CDR1 SGHRS, CDR2 YFSETQ. The part of the CDR3 DNA that was read is TGCGCCAGCAGTGCTGGGGCTAACACCGGGGAG. This encodes CASSAGANTGE. In full, the CDR3 is CASSAGANTGELFF.

In regard to this clone: An end of the junction does not agree with germline; a read error may underlie this. Sequencing ends 3 residues short of the CDR3 end; the germline J gene provides the rest. The V and J genes are TRBV7-9 and TRBJ2-7; D is unresolved. CDR1 SEHNR and CDR2 FQNEAQ come from the germline V gene (reference sequence). The CDR3 spans 15 residues. The DNA read from the CDR3 is TGTACCAGCAGCTTAGCTCCGGGTAGCTCCTACGAG. Translating it yields CTSSLAPGSSYE. The entire CDR3 reads CTSSLAPGSSYEQYF. Complete variable domain (other parts from reference TRBV7-9 and TRBJ2-7): DTGVSQNPRHKITKRGQNVTFRCDPISEHNRLYWYRQTLGQGPEFLTYFQNEAQLEKSRLLSDRFSAERPKGSFSTLEIQRTEQGDSAMYLCTSSLAPGSSYEQYFGPGTRLTVT.

On this clone: The CDR3 end is not reached by the read, which stops 3 residues before it; the germline J gene fills it in. The chain links TRBV15 to TRBJ2-1, with D possibly being TRBD1 (6 bases). Trimming left V 5 bases short and J 0 bases short, with 8 bases between. Germline CDR1 is LNHNV and CDR2 is YYDKDF (reference sequence). CDR3 length: 14 residues. The CDR3 region is CATSQGSSYNEQFF. The CDR3 bases that were read are TGTGCCACCAGCCAGGGGAGCTCCTACAATGAG.

This clone is identified as medium-sized from frequency. The missing CDR3 end, 3 residues past where the read stops, is filled in from the germline J gene. The gene calls are TRBV6-2 or TRBV6-3 and TRBJ1-1; D perhaps matches TRBD1 (6 bases). The CDR3 length is 14 residues. The V end lost 2 bases, the J end lost 3 bases, and 10 bases lay between the germline ends. The germline gives CDR1 MNHEY, CDR2 SVGEGT. CDR3 region: CASSYGGRYTEAFF. The CDR3 DNA, read in part, is TGTGCCAGCAGTTACGGGGGCCGGTACACTGAA.

To note about this clone: The read halts 3 residues ahead of the CDR3 end, with the missing end drawn from the germline J gene. The chain carries TRBV30 and TRBJ1-3; D may be TRBD1 (6 bases). With 2 bases removed from V and 4 bases from J, the gap between germline ends came to 12 bases. CDR1 and CDR2 (germline): GTSNPN, SVGIG (reference sequence). This CDR3 spans 14 amino acids. The CDR3 loop is CAWSLGTSGNTIYF. CDR3 bases read: TGTGCCTGGAGTCTAGGGACAAGCGGAAACACC.

Comment on this clone: The read ends 3 residues shy of where the CDR3 ends; the end is completed using the germline J gene. This rearrangement joins TRBV7-6 to TRBJ2-1, with 7 bases matching TRBD1. The CDR3 sequence is 18 residues long. Per germline, CDR1 SGHVS and CDR2 FNYEAQ. The junction had 20 bases not matched to a gene; V was cut back by 5 bases and J by 7 bases. The sequenced part of the CDR3 DNA is TGTGCCAGCAGCCCACTCCCCCCCCTGAGGGGGCAGATGAATGAG. This encodes CASSPLPPLRGQMNE. The full CDR3 is CASSPLPPLRGQMNEQFF.

The CDR3 bases that were read are TGTGCCTGGAGTGTGGGAGCGGGGACCGGGGAG. Translating it yields CAWSVGAGTGE. The CDR3 in full is CAWSVGAGTGELFF. V and J are TRBV30 and TRBJ2-2; 7 nucleotides line up with TRBD2. The read ends 3 residues before the CDR3 terminus; that terminus is restored from the germline J gene. The V gene end was trimmed by 0 bases and the J gene end by 5 bases; junction bases not matched to a gene: 3. There are 14 residues in the CDR3. In germline, CDR1 is GTSNPN, CDR2 SVGIG (reference sequence).

Concerning this clone: The read halts 3 residues ahead of the CDR3 end, with the missing end drawn from the germline J gene. The chain couples TRBV27 to TRBJ2-7; 14 nucleotides line up with TRBD2. Looked up from germline, CDR1 is MNHEY and CDR2 is SMNVEV (reference sequence). The J segment lost 3 bases and the V segment lost 4 bases, leaving 5 bases of the junction unmatched. The CDR3 extends over 16 amino acids. The CDR3 here is CASSYGLAGGGYEQYF. CDR3 DNA (partial): TGTGCCAGCAGTTACGGACTAGCGGGGGGCGGCTACGAG.

Its frequency marks this clone as medium-sized. The DNA ends 3 residues before the CDR3 does, and the rest of the CDR3 is filled in from the germline J gene. The rearrangement uses TRBV20-1 and TRBJ2-1; 13 bases match TRBD2. The CDR3 spans 15 residues. Germline-derived CDR1 and CDR2 are DFQATT and SNEGSKA (reference sequence). V lost 5 bases to trimming and J lost 2 bases; unmatched junction nucleotides: 3. The CDR3 region is CSAETSGRTYNEQFF. The sequenced CDR3 bases are TGCAGTGCTGAGACTAGCGGGAGGACCTACAATGAG.